This note documents a single T cell receptor beta chain sequence. The ends were cut back, 1 base at V and 8 bases at J, with 18 bases in the middle. The CDR3 spans 17 residues. The V gene's germline CDR1 is LGHDT and CDR2 YNNKEL (reference sequence). The data originate from a study of T cell responses to AZD1222 COVID-19 vaccine. Libraries were prepared by immunoSEQ multiplex PCR; TCRdb keeps only in-frame clonotypes and omits some of them. The profile shows approximately 90,000 clones, approximately 89% of them singletons. The chain combines TRBV3-1 (or the pseudogene TRBV3-2) with TRBJ2-6; perhaps TRBD1 as D (6 bases). Sequenced here: peripheral blood, sampled on day 0 of AZD1222 vaccination. The TCR sequence derives from an adult in good health. This CDR3 is CASSQGSPVRGSNVLTF. CDR3 DNA: TGTGCCAGCAGCCAAGGATCCCCTGTAAGGGGGTCCAACGTCCTGACTTTC.